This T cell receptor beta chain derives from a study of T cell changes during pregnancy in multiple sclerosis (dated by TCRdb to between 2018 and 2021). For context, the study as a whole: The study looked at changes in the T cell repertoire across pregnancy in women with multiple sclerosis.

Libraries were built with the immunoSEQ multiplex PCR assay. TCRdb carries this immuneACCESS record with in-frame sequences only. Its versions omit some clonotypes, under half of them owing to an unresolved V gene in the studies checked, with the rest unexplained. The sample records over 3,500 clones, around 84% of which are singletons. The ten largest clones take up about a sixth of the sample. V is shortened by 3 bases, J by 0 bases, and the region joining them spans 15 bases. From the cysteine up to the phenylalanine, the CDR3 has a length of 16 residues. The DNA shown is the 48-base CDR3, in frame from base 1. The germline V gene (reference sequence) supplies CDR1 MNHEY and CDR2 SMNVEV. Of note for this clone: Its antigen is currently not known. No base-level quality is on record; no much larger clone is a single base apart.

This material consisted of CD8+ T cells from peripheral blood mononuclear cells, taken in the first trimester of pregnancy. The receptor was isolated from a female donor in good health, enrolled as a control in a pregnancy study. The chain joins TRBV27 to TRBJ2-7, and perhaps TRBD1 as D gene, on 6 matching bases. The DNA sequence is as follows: TGTGCCAGCAGTTTTTCGGCAGGGGACAACTCCTACGAGCAGTACTTC. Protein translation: CASSFSAGDNSYEQYF.